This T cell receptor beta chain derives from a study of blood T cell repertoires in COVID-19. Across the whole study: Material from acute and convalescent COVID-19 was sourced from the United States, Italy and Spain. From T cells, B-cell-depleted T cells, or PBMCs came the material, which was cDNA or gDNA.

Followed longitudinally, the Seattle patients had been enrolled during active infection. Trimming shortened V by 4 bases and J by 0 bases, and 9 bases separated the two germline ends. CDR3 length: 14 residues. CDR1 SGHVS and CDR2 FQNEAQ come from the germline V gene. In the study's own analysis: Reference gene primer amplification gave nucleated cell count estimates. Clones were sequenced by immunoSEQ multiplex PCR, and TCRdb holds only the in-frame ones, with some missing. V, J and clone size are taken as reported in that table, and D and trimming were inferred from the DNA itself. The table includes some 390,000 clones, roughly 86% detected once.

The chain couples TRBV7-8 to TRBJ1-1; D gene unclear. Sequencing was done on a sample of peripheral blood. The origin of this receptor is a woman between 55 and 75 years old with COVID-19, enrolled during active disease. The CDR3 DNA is TGTGCCAGCAGCTCCCGGAGATTGAACACTGAAGCTTTCTTT. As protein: CASSSRRLNTEAFF.